Below are 27 T cell receptor beta chains sequenced from a single sample in a study of T-cell reconstitution after alpha-beta-depleted transplantation in children. Unique molecular identifiers were incorporated when the TCRbeta library was constructed. One entry per CDR3 protein, called by TCRdb with MiXCR from the PCR reads. This table holds around 230,000 distinct CDR3 sequences, more than 15% found once. This specimen was PBMCs, mostly from graft donor cells, taken 360 days after TCRalphabeta/CD19-depleted stem cell transplant. These receptors originate from a male patient aged 2 to 9 who had a stem cell transplant for acute lymphoblastic leukemia, so the T cells may come from the graft donor.

Only a few counts were recorded for this clonotype. The chain links TRBV12-3 or TRBV12-4 to TRBJ2-3, with D tentatively TRBD1 or TRBD2 (6 bases each). The CDR3 length is 15 residues. V lost 7 bases to trimming and J lost 0 bases, with 14 bases between them. CDR3 protein: CASIPLGGSTDTQYF. CDR3 coding DNA: TGTGCCAGCATCCCGTTAGGGGGGAGCACAGATACGCAGTATTTT.

The V call is TRBV12-3 or TRBV12-4, the J call TRBJ2-3; TRBD2 aligns across 12 bases. Trimming at V came to 0 bases and at J to 2 bases, leaving 3 bases not matched to a gene. The CDR3 has 17 amino acids. CDR3 DNA: TGTGCCAGCAGTTTAGCAACTAGCGGGGGGTTCACAGATACGCAGTATTTT. Its translation is CASSLATSGGFTDTQYF.

The table lists this clonotype with many counts. This rearrangement joins TRBV6-1 to TRBJ1-4, with D possibly being TRBD1 (5 bases). The CDR3 covers 14 residues. The V end lost 6 bases, the J end lost 3 bases, and 11 bases lay between the germline ends. Germline assignment: CDR1 MNHNS and CDR2 SASEGT. CDR3 nucleotides: TGTGCCAGCAGCGCGGGGGGGTCTAATGAAAAACTGTTTTTT. It is translated as CASSAGGSNEKLFF.

This clonotype was seen more than once but under ten times. The chain is built from TRBV20-1 and TRBJ2-3, with no clear D. Germline assignment: CDR1 DFQATT and CDR2 SNEGSKA (reference sequence). This CDR3 region has 14 residues. V was clipped by 1 base and J by 6 bases, with 14 bases between them. The CDR3 sequence is CSARAVVLGDTQYF. In nucleotides, the CDR3 is TGCAGTGCTAGAGCCGTGGTTCTCGGTGATACGCAGTATTTT.

This chain uses TRBV20-1 with TRBJ2-7; TRBD2 agrees at 16 bases. Germline CDR1 DFQATT, CDR2 SNEGSKA (reference sequence). This CDR3 region has 15 residues. The junction had 4 bases not matched to a gene; V was cut back by 4 bases and J by 4 bases. The CDR3 here is CSATPGLAGGYEQYF. The DNA of the CDR3 is TGCAGTGCTACACCGGGACTAGCGGGGGGGTACGAGCAGTACTTC.

There are a few counts of this clonotype. The chain carries TRBV28 and TRBJ2-5, with TRBD1 identical over 8 bases. Germline assignment: CDR1 MDHEN and CDR2 SYDVKM. Germline trimming cut 6 bases from V and 4 bases from J; bases unmatched to any gene: 4. CDR3 length: 13 residues. CDR3 residues: CASSRQGRETQYF. As DNA, the CDR3 is TGTGCCAGCAGCCGACAGGGGCGAGAGACCCAGTACTTC.

The rearrangement uses TRBV5-1 and TRBJ2-5; 8 positions agree with TRBD2. J was trimmed by 5 bases and V by 0 bases; bases with no gene match: 0. The CDR3 sequence is 13 residues long. Germline CDR1 SGHRS, CDR2 YFSETQ. For the CDR3, the DNA is TGCGCCAGCAGCTTGGGACTAGCGGAGACCCAGTACTTC. It encodes CASSLGLAETQYF.

The CDR3 bases are TGCAGCGTTGGACAAGAGACCCAGTACTTC. Its translation: CSVGQETQYF. The rearrangement links TRBV29-1 to TRBJ2-5; no definite D call. CDR3 length: 10 residues. Per the germline V gene, CDR1 is SQVTM and CDR2 is ANQGSEA. V was shortened by 4 bases and J by 2 bases, with 2 bases between the two germline ends.

In DNA, the CDR3 is TGCAGCGTTCCTATTACCGGCCGCGAGCAGTTCTTC. Translating it yields CSVPITGREQFF. The rearrangement uses TRBV29-1 and TRBJ2-1; D is unresolved. Germline V gives CDR1 SQVTM, CDR2 ANQGSEA. The CDR3 spans 12 residues. The ends were cut back, 5 bases at V and 10 bases at J, with 15 bases in the middle.

This clonotype came up a few times. The rearrangement links TRBV5-1 to TRBJ1-2; tentatively, D is TRBD1 (5 bases). The CDR3 runs 14 residues. Germline values: CDR1 SGHRS, CDR2 YFSETQ. Trimming took 1 base from V and 4 from J, leaving 11 bases between them. The DNA of the CDR3 is TGCGCCAGCAGCTTGAGGGACGAAGGCTATGGCTACACCTTC. The encoded protein is CASSLRDEGYGYTF.

This clonotype was found a few times. This chain links TRBV10-2 with TRBJ2-1; TRBD1 matches 9 bases. Trimming cost V 4 bases and J 8 bases; bases outside gene matches: 12. CDR1 and CDR2 from the germline V gene are WSHSY and SAAADI. This CDR3 has 16 residues. The CDR3 loop is CASSGQGDRVRDEQFF. In DNA, the CDR3 is TGCGCCAGCAGTGGCCAAGGGGACAGGGTAAGGGATGAGCAGTTCTTC.

This sequence joins TRBV29-1 and TRBJ2-1; 8 bases are shared with TRBD1. Germline loops: CDR1 SQVTM, CDR2 ANQGSEA. The CDR3 has 14 residues. Losses at the gene ends were 5 bases for V and 4 bases for J; bases not matched to a gene: 7. CDR3 DNA: TGCAGCGTTTCATCCGGGACAGGTTACAATGAGCAGTTCTTC. It encodes CSVSSGTGYNEQFF.

The chain joins TRBV27 to TRBJ2-7, with 10 bases fitting TRBD1. Trimming took 7 bases from V and 6 from J; bases not matched to a gene: 9. This CDR3 region has 14 residues. CDR1 is MNHEY and CDR2 is SMNVEV in the germline V gene (reference sequence). CDR3 region: CASTPGQGTLEQYF. Here the CDR3 DNA reads TGTGCCAGCACACCGGGACAGGGGACCCTCGAGCAGTACTTC.

The chain combines TRBV15 with TRBJ2-3, with 7 bases aligning to TRBD2. The germline V gene has CDR1 LNHNV and CDR2 YYDKDF (reference sequence). The V gene end was trimmed by 4 bases and the J gene end by 0 bases; junction bases not matched to a gene: 10. CDR3 length: 17 residues. This CDR3 is CATSINLAASSTDTQYF. CDR3 bases: TGTGCCACCAGCATAAACCTAGCGGCCTCTAGCACAGATACGCAGTATTTT.

This clonotype was recorded a few times. The V gene is TRBV12-3 or TRBV12-4, the J gene TRBJ1-3; D remains ambiguous. Trimming removed 2 bases from V and 3 bases from J, with 8 bases in between. The CDR3 has 14 residues. CDR3 amino acids: CASSLLGFGNTIYF. The CDR3 nucleotides read TGTGCCAGCAGTTTACTCGGGTTTGGAAACACCATATATTTT.

J is TRBJ1-1 and V is TRBV27; unclear D gene. The CDR3 extends over 12 amino acids. V lost 5 bases and J 11 bases, leaving 15 bases between the germline ends. Germline CDR1 reads MNHEY; CDR2 reads SMNVEV (reference sequence). The CDR3 spells CASSPERGDAFF. CDR3 DNA: TGTGCCAGCAGTCCGGAGCGCGGTGACGCTTTCTTT.

The DNA of the CDR3 is TGCAGTGCTCGCCCTGGCCTGGGACTAGCGGTATCTAGCACAGATACGCAGTATTTT. It codes for CSARPGLGLAVSSTDTQYF. The chain couples TRBV20-1 to TRBJ2-3; 11 bases are shared with TRBD2. J was trimmed by 0 bases and V by 5 bases; bases with no gene match: 16. CDR3 length equals 19 residues. Germline lookup yields CDR1 DFQATT and CDR2 SNEGSKA (reference sequence).

This clonotype was detected once. The chain recombines TRBV20-1 with TRBJ2-5, with 12 bases fitting TRBD2. The CDR3 consists of 17 residues. CDR1 and CDR2 (germline): DFQATT, SNEGSKA (reference sequence). With V trimmed by 5 bases and J by 4 bases, 14 bases remained unmatched. The CDR3 reads CSAQADASGGALETQYF. As DNA, the CDR3 is TGCAGTGCTCAAGCTGACGCTAGCGGGGGGGCCCTAGAGACCCAGTACTTC.

The V and J genes are TRBV29-1 and TRBJ2-2; a weak D match, TRBD1 (6 bases). The CDR3 is 14 residues long. Germline values: CDR1 SQVTM, CDR2 ANQGSEA. V was clipped by 7 bases and J by 3 bases, with 15 bases between them. The CDR3 bases are TGCAGCGCTGACACAGGGCCTTACACCGGGGAGCTGTTTTTT. Its protein product is CSADTGPYTGELFF.

This clonotype was seen more than once but under ten times. The chain carries TRBV11-2 and TRBJ1-4, with D tentatively TRBD1 (6 bases). V was shortened by 1 base and J by 6 bases, with 15 bases between the two germline ends. Per the germline V gene, CDR1 is SGHAT and CDR2 is FQNNGV. The CDR3 length is 16 residues. The CDR3 bases are TGTGCCAGCAGCTTAGGATGGGGGACAACAGATGAAAAACTGTTTTTT. Translated: CASSLGWGTTDEKLFF.

This clonotype was found a few times. The J gene is TRBJ2-2, the V gene TRBV12-3 or TRBV12-4; D gene unclear. The CDR3 is 13 residues long. Trimming removed 0 bases from V and 5 bases from J, with 4 bases in between. CDR3 region: CASSLAPTGELFF. The CDR3 nucleotides read TGTGCCAGCAGTTTAGCCCCAACCGGGGAGCTGTTTTTT.

The chain joins TRBV2 to TRBJ2-7; D is uncertain. The CDR3 is 16 residues long. The ends were cut back, 4 bases at V and 0 bases at J, with 16 bases in the middle. Germline-derived CDR1 and CDR2 are SNHLY and FYNNEI. The CDR3 DNA reads as TGTGCCAGCAGTGTAATTCCTACCAGGAGCTCCTACGAGCAGTACTTC. Residues: CASSVIPTRSSYEQYF.

This clonotype has just one count. The rearrangement links TRBV7-9 to TRBJ2-1; TRBD2 is a possible D gene (6 bases). The germline V gene has CDR1 SEHNR and CDR2 FQNEAQ (reference sequence). The CDR3 sequence is 16 residues long. Trimming stripped 3 bases from V and 4 bases from J, with 16 bases between. The CDR3 loop reads CASSFWGSGEYNEQFF. CDR3 nucleotide sequence: TGTGCCAGCAGCTTTTGGGGTAGCGGAGAATACAATGAGCAGTTCTTC.

In its sample, this clonotype was seen a few times. V is TRBV14 and J is TRBJ2-1; TRBD1 or TRBD2 may be the D gene (5 bases each). V lost 5 bases and J lost 1, with 21 bases in between. The germline gives CDR1 SGHDN, CDR2 FVKESK. This CDR3 region has 18 residues. The CDR3 bases are TGTGCCAGCAGCTCGGTGCGACATCTCGAGGGGTCCTACAATGAGCAGTTCTTC. Amino acids: CASSSVRHLEGSYNEQFF.

The genes are TRBV28 and TRBJ2-1; 8 bases match TRBD2. Germline CDR1 is MDHEN and CDR2 is SYDVKM. This CDR3 is built from 19 residues. Trimming took 2 bases from V and 4 from J; bases not matched to a gene: 16. The DNA of the CDR3 is TGTGCCAGCAGTTTAGTTCCAGCGGGGGCACCCAAATTTTACAATGAGCAGTTCTTC. It codes for CASSLVPAGAPKFYNEQFF. The full variable domain, completed using reference TRBV28 and TRBJ2-1, is DVKVTQSSRYLVKRTGEKVFLECVQDMDHENMFWYRQDPGLGLRLIYFSYDVKMKEKGDIPEGYSVSREKKERFSLILESASTNQTSMYLCASSLVPAGAPKFYNEQFFGPGTRLTVL.

V gene TRBV20-1 combines with J gene TRBJ2-5; D perhaps matches TRBD2 (7 bases). V was shortened by 6 bases and J by 1 base, with 18 bases between the two germline ends. CDR3 length equals 15 residues. Germline CDR1 reads DFQATT; CDR2 reads SNEGSKA (reference sequence). Here the CDR3 DNA reads TGCAGTGCCTCAGGCGCGGGGGCTTTCCAAGAGACCCAGTACTTC. Protein sequence: CSASGAGAFQETQYF.

This chain links TRBV3-1 with TRBJ1-5, with D maybe TRBD1 (6 bases). With 0 bases removed from V and 5 bases from J, the gap between germline ends came to 14 bases. The germline V gene has CDR1 LGHDT and CDR2 YNNKEL (reference sequence). The CDR3 covers 16 residues. CDR3 in amino acids: CASSQDWGAPYQPQHF. In DNA form, the CDR3 reads TGTGCCAGCAGCCAAGACTGGGGGGCTCCCTATCAGCCCCAGCATTTT.